This entry lists 8 T cell receptor beta chains sequenced from one sample in a study of beta chain features in type 1 diabetes. Overall study findings and caveats: Significant though moderate, a shortening of TCRB CDR3s appeared in all four CD4+ subsets of Type 1 diabetes patients.

These receptors' antigens are unknown. Reverse transcribing all isolated RNA meant expressed TCRB transcripts were sequenced. Using immunoSEQ multiplex PCR, the repertoire was profiled, and TCRdb retains in-frame clones only, with some absent. The sample records about 150,000 clones, approximately 10% being singletons. Sequences were obtained from central memory CD4+ T cells from blood. These receptors came from a man aged 25-45 years with type 1 diabetes.

This clone has a handful of counts. The chain carries TRBV2 and TRBJ2-4; maybe TRBD2 (5 bases). The V and J ends lost 6 bases and 5 bases respectively, with 23 bases between them. The germline V gene has CDR1 SNHLY and CDR2 FYNNEI. This CDR3 is 17 amino acids long. In DNA form, the CDR3 reads TGTGCCAGCAGGCCGGAACCCCAACTAGGGTTGGAAAACATTCAGTACTTC. This codes for CASRPEPQLGLENIQYF.

The table lists this clone with a few counts. The genes are TRBV11-2 and TRBJ2-3; D might be TRBD2 (5 bases). Per germline, CDR1 SGHAT and CDR2 FQNNGV. Trimming cost V 0 bases and J 4 bases, with 11 bases left between them. CDR3 length equals 15 residues. The CDR3 protein is CASSLEYVGADTQYF. Here the CDR3 DNA reads TGTGCCAGCAGCTTAGAATACGTCGGGGCAGATACGCAGTATTTT.

This clone showed up just a few times. The identical CDR3 is also encoded by other nucleotide sequences in the sample. The chain links TRBV11-2 to TRBJ2-3; D might be TRBD1 (5 bases). V lost 2 bases to trimming and J lost 0 bases, with 9 bases between them. Germline lookup yields CDR1 SGHAT and CDR2 FQNNGV. The CDR3 covers 15 residues. The CDR3: CASSLRGISTDTQYF. CDR3 nucleotides: TGTGCCAGCAGCTTAAGGGGAATTAGCACAGATACGCAGTATTTT.

This clone came up a few times. The V and J genes are TRBV5-4 and TRBJ2-7; D not resolved. From germline, CDR1 is SGHNT and CDR2 YYREEE (reference sequence). Trimming shortened V by 1 base and J by 0 bases, and 5 bases separated the two germline ends. The CDR3 sequence is 13 residues long. This CDR3 is CASSLKSSYEQYF. CDR3 DNA: TGTGCCAGCAGCTTGAAGAGCTCCTACGAGCAGTACTTC.

This clone was found a few times. This sequence joins TRBV28 and TRBJ2-5, with D maybe TRBD1 (6 bases). Trimming cost V 2 bases and J 3 bases, with 10 bases left between them. Germline CDR1 MDHEN, CDR2 SYDVKM. The CDR3 has 14 residues. CDR3 loop: CASSLTGMEETQYF. In DNA, the CDR3 is TGTGCCAGCAGTTTAACAGGGATGGAAGAGACCCAGTACTTC.

This clone was counted between two and nine times. The rearrangement uses TRBV6-5 and TRBJ1-1, with D maybe TRBD1 (6 bases). V was cut by 2 bases and J by 3 bases, with 7 bases left in between. The CDR3 totals 13 residues. Germline CDR1 is MNHEY and CDR2 is SVGAGI. In nucleotides, the CDR3 is TGTGCCAGCAGTTACAACAGGGACACTGAAGCTTTCTTT. Encoded protein: CASSYNRDTEAFF.

The V gene is TRBV14, the J gene TRBJ1-1; tentatively, D is TRBD1 (6 bases). The CDR3 length is 15 residues. V gave up 2 bases and J gave up 0 bases, with 10 bases separating them. Germline CDR1 is SGHDN and CDR2 is FVKESK. DNA of the CDR3: TGTGCCAGCAGCCAATATGACAGGCTGAACACTGAAGCTTTCTTT. Amino acid sequence: CASSQYDRLNTEAFF.

V usage is TRBV9 and J usage is TRBJ2-3; the D gene is possibly TRBD1 (6 bases). This CDR3 comprises 14 residues. Germline values: CDR1 SGDLS, CDR2 YYNGEE. Between the trimmed V and J ends, which lost 0 bases and 6 bases, there was a span of 11 bases. DNA for the CDR3: TGTGCCAGCAGCGTAGACAGGGCCGAGGATACGCAGTATTTT. Translating gives CASSVDRAEDTQYF.